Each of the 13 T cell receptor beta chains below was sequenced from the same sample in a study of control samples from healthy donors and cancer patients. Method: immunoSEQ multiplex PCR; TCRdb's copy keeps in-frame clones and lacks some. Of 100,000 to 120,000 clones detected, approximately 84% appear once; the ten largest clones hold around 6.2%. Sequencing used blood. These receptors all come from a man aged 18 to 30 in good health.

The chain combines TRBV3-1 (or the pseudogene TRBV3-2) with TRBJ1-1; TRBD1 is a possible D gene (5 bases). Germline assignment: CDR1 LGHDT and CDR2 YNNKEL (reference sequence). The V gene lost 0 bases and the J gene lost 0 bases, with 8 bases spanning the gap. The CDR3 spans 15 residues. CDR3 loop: CASSQEGRLNTEAFF. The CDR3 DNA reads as TGTGCCAGCAGCCAAGAGGGACGGTTGAACACTGAAGCTTTCTTT.

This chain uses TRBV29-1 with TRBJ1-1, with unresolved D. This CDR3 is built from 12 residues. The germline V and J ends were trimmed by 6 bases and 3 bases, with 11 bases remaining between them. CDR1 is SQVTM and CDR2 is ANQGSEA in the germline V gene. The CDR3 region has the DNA TGCAGCGTCCATCAATGGGACACTGAAGCTTTCTTT. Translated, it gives CSVHQWDTEAFF.

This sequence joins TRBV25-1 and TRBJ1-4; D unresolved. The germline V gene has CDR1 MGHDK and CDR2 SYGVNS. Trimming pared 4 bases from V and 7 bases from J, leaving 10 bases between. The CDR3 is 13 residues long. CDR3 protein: CASSGEAAEKLFF. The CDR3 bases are TGTGCCAGCAGTGGTGAGGCAGCTGAAAAACTGTTTTTT.

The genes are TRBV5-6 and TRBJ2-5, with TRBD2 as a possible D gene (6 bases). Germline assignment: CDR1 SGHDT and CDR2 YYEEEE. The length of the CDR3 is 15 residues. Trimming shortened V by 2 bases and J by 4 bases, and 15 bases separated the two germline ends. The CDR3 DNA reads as TGTGCCAGCAGCTTACGTGGCGGGGTGGTAGAGACCCAGTACTTC. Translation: CASSLRGGVVETQYF.

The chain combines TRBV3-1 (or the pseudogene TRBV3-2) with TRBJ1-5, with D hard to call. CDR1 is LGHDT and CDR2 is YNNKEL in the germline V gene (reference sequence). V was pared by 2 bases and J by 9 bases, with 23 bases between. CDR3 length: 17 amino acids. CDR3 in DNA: TGTGCCAGCAGCCAAACGTTTGTTTCGGGCCCCCGGGGGCCCCAGCATTTT. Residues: CASSQTFVSGPRGPQHF.

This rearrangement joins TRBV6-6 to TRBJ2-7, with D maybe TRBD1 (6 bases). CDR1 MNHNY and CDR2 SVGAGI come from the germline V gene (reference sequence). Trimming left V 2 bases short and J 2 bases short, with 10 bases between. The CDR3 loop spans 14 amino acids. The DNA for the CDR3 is TGTGCCAGCAGTTACGAGGCAGGGGCCTACGAGCAGTACTTC. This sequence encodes CASSYEAGAYEQYF.

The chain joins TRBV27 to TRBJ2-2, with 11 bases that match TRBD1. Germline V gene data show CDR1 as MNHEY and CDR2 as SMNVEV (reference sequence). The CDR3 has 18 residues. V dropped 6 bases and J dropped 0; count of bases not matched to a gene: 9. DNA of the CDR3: TGTGCCAGCAGCGTTTTGGGGACAGGGGGGTCGAACACCGGGGAGCTGTTTTTT. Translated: CASSVLGTGGSNTGELFF.

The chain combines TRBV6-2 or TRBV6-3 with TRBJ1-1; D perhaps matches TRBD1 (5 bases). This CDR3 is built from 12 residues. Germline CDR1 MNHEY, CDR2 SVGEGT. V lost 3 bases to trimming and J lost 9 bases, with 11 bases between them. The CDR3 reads CASSYRGVQAFF. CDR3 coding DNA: TGTGCCAGCAGTTATAGGGGCGTACAAGCTTTCTTT.

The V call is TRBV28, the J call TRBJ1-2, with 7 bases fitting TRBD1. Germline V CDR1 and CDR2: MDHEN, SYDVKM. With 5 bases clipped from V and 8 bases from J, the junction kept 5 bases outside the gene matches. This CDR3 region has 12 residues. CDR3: CASSLIRGGYTF. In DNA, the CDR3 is TGTGCCAGCAGTCTAATCAGGGGGGGCTACACCTTC.

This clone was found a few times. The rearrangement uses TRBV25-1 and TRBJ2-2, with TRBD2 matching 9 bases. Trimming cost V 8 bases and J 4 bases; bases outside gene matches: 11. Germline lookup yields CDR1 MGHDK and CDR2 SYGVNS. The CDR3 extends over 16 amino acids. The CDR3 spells CASYSTSGWGTGELFF. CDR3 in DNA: TGTGCCAGCTATTCAACTAGCGGGTGGGGCACCGGGGAGCTGTTTTTT.

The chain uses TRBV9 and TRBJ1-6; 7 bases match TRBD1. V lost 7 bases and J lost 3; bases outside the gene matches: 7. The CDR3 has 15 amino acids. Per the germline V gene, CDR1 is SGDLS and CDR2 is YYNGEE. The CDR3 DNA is TGTGCCAGCTCACTAGGGGACAGCTATAATTCACCCCTCCACTTT. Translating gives CASSLGDSYNSPLHF.

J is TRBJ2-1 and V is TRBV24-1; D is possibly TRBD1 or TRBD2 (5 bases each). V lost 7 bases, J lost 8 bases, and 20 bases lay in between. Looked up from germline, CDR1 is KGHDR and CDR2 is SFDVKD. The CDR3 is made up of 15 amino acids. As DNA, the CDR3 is TGTGCCACCAGGGTGGCAGGGAAAAAGGGAGATGAGCAGTTCTTC. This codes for CATRVAGKKGDEQFF.

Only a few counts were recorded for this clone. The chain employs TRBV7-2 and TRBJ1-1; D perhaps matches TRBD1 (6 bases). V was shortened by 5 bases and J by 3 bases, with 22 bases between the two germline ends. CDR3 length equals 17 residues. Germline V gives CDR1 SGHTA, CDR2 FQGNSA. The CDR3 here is CASSRLTGITVDTEAFF. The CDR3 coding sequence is TGTGCCAGCAGCCGGTTAACAGGGATCACAGTAGACACTGAAGCTTTCTTT.